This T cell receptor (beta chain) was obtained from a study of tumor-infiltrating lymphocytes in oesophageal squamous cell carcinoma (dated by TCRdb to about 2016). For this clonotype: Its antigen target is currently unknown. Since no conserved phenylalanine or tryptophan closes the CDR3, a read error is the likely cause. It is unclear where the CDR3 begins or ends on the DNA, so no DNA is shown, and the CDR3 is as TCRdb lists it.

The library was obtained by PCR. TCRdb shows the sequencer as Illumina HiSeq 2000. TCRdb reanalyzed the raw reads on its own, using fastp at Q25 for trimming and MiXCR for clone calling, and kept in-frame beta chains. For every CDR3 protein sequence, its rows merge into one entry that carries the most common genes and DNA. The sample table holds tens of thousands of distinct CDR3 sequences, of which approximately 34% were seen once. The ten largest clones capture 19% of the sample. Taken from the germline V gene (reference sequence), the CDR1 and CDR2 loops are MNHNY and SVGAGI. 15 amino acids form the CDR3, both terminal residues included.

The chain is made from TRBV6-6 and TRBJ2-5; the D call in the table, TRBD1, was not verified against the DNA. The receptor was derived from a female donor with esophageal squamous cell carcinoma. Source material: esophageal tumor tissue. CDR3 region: CASSTRGQVGYTFGS.